These 28 T cell receptor beta chains originate from one sample sequenced in a study of blood T cell repertoires in COVID-19. Measured with immunoSEQ multiplex PCR; TCRdb has only the in-frame clones, and not every one. Of a few hundred thousand clones in the sample, more than 85% are singletons; the top ten hold around 0.86%. The sequenced material came from PBMCs or T cells enriched from blood (not recorded which). The receptor set was obtained from a woman in her thirties or forties who had been exposed to COVID-19.

The genes are TRBV11-3 and TRBJ2-5, with TRBD2 matching 14 bases. This CDR3 is built from 18 residues. V shed 1 base, J shed 4 bases, and the junction held 8 bases outside the gene matches. CDR1 SGHNT and CDR2 YENEEA come from the germline V gene. CDR3 in amino acids: CASSLGLAGGRQGETQYF. The CDR3 nucleotides read TGTGCCAGCAGCTTAGGACTAGCGGGAGGGCGACAAGGAGAGACCCAGTACTTC. Drawing the rest from reference TRBV11-3 and TRBJ2-5, the complete variable domain is EAGVVQSPRYKIIEKKQPVAFWCNPISGHNTLYWYLQNLGQGPELLIRYENEEAVDDSQLPKDRFSAERLKGVDSTLKIQPAELGDSAVYLCASSLGLAGGRQGETQYFGPGTRLLVL.

CDR3 nucleotides: TGCGCCAGCGGGACAGATAATGAAAAACTGTTTTTT. It specifies CASGTDNEKLFF. This sequence joins TRBV10-1 and TRBJ1-4, with 7 positions matching TRBD1. The V segment lost 8 bases and the J segment 4 bases; nucleotides outside the gene matches: 1. Germline CDR1 is WNHNN and CDR2 is SYGVQD (reference sequence). The CDR3 is 12 amino acids.

V is TRBV6-4 and J is TRBJ2-3, with 11 bases identical to TRBD2. Germline CDR1 and CDR2: MRHNA and SNTAGT. This CDR3 comprises 15 residues. The junction had 4 bases not matched to a gene; V was cut back by 6 bases and J by 2 bases. The CDR3 DNA reads TGTGCCAGCAGCCGACTAGCGGGAAACACAGATACGCAGTATTTT. Translated: CASSRLAGNTDTQYF.

V gene TRBV2 combines with J gene TRBJ2-7; 8 positions match TRBD2. This CDR3 region has 14 residues. V was pared by 6 bases and J by 2 bases, with 6 bases of the junction left unmatched. Germline V lookup: CDR1 SNHLY, CDR2 FYNNEI. The CDR3 spells CASRREGRTYEQYF. DNA of the CDR3: TGTGCCAGCAGACGGGAGGGCCGAACCTACGAGCAGTACTTC. Together with reference TRBV2 and TRBJ2-7, the CDR3 gives the full variable domain: EPEVTQTPSHQVTQMGQEVILRCVPISNHLYFYWYRQILGQKVEFLVSFYNNEISEKSEIFDDQFSVERPDGSNFTLKIRSTKLEDSAMYFCASRREGRTYEQYFGPGTRLTVT.

V usage is TRBV29-1 and J usage is TRBJ2-1, with 9 bases aligning to TRBD1. CDR1 and CDR2 from the germline V gene are SQVTM and ANQGSEA. The trim removed 6 bases at V and 13 bases at J, leaving 4 bases unmatched. The length of the CDR3 is 10 residues. The CDR3 region is CSVGTGNQFF. CDR3 bases: TGCAGCGTCGGGACAGGGAACCAGTTCTTC.

This chain joins TRBV11-3 and TRBJ2-2; tentatively, D is TRBD2 (6 bases). The CDR3 has 16 residues. The germline CDR1 and CDR2 sequences are SGHNT and YENEEA. V lost 0 bases, J lost 2 bases, and 10 bases lay in between. The CDR3, as DNA: TGTGCCAGCAGCTTAGATGGGGGACTTAACACCGGGGAGCTGTTTTTT. It yields the protein CASSLDGGLNTGELFF. Variable domain in full (rest from reference TRBV11-3 and TRBJ2-2): EAGVVQSPRYKIIEKKQPVAFWCNPISGHNTLYWYLQNLGQGPELLIRYENEEAVDDSQLPKDRFSAERLKGVDSTLKIQPAELGDSAVYLCASSLDGGLNTGELFFGEGSRLTVL.

The V and J genes are TRBV5-1 and TRBJ2-1; the match to TRBD2 covers 10 bases. Trimming cost V 1 base and J 4 bases; bases outside gene matches: 8. The CDR3 length is 17 residues. Germline V gene lookup returns CDR1 SGHRS and CDR2 YFSETQ. The CDR3 spells CASSLRASGGPYNEQFF. DNA for the CDR3: TGCGCCAGCAGCTTGAGGGCTAGCGGGGGCCCTTACAATGAGCAGTTCTTC. Combining the CDR3 with reference TRBV5-1 and TRBJ2-1 gives the whole variable domain KAGVTQTPRYLIKTRGQQVTLSCSPISGHRSVSWYQQTPGQGLQFLFEYFSETQRNKGNFPGRFSGRQFSNSRSEMNVSTLELGDSALYLCASSLRASGGPYNEQFFGPGTRLTVL.

The chain links TRBV25-1 to TRBJ1-3; 10 bases are a match to TRBD1. This CDR3 has 15 residues. The V gene end was trimmed by 4 bases and the J gene end by 3 bases; junction bases not matched to a gene: 3. Germline-derived CDR1 and CDR2 are MGHDK and SYGVNS. This CDR3 is CASSGGQGYGNTIYF. CDR3 sequence (DNA): TGTGCCAGCAGTGGGGGACAGGGGTATGGAAACACCATATATTTT.

The CDR3: CASGLWTLLFSYEQYF. CDR3 nucleotide sequence: TGTGCTAGTGGTTTATGGACTCTCTTATTCTCCTACGAGCAGTACTTC. The genes are TRBV12-5 and TRBJ2-7; D may be TRBD2 (5 bases). The germline V gene has CDR1 LGHNT and CDR2 FRNRAP. Between the trimmed V and J ends, which lost 3 bases and 0 bases, there was a span of 15 bases. The CDR3 is 16 residues long.

CDR3 sequence (DNA): TGTGCCAGCGTCGGAGGGTCGCGCTCTGGGGCCAACGTCCTGACTTTC. Translating it yields CASVGGSRSGANVLTF. The rearrangement links TRBV2 to TRBJ2-6, with a tentative D call TRBD2 (6 bases). Per the germline V gene, CDR1 is SNHLY and CDR2 is FYNNEI. Trimming took off 8 bases at V and 0 bases at J, with 14 bases between the two ends. There are 16 residues in the CDR3.

The genes are TRBV6-2 or TRBV6-3 and TRBJ2-3; 9 positions match TRBD1. The CDR3 is made up of 18 amino acids. J gave up 4 bases and V 2 bases, and 13 bases lay outside the gene matches. In germline, CDR1 is MNHEY, CDR2 SVGEGT. CDR3 in amino acids: CASSYPKTGTGPSDTQYF. DNA of the CDR3: TGTGCCAGCAGTTACCCCAAAACCGGGACAGGGCCCTCAGATACGCAGTATTTT.

The gene calls are TRBV5-1 and TRBJ1-6, with 10 bases matching TRBD1. There are 18 residues in the CDR3. CDR1 and CDR2 (germline): SGHRS, YFSETQ. V lost 4 bases and J lost 2; bases outside the gene matches: 9. CDR3 sequence (DNA): TGCGCCAGCAGCGCCGACGGACAGGGGGGCCCCTATAATTCACCCCTCCACTTT. This translates into CASSADGQGGPYNSPLHF.

The V gene is TRBV7-9, the J gene TRBJ2-7; 9 positions match TRBD2. V lost 5 bases, J lost 7 bases, and 12 bases stayed unmatched. The CDR3 is made up of 15 amino acids. Germline values: CDR1 SEHNR, CDR2 FQNEAQ (reference sequence). This chain's CDR3 is CASSVGGGGASEQYF. CDR3 coding DNA: TGTGCCAGCAGCGTCGGAGGCGGGGGGGCCAGTGAGCAGTACTTC.

CDR3 nucleotide sequence: TGTGCCAGCAGGGACAGGAAAGGAATCTCCTATAATTCACCCCTCCACTTT. It codes for CASRDRKGISYNSPLHF. The chain links TRBV27 to TRBJ1-6, with 7 bases that match TRBD1. V shed 6 bases and J 0 bases; nucleotides not matched to a gene: 8. The CDR3 is 17 residues long. Germline-derived CDR1 and CDR2 are MNHEY and SMNVEV (reference sequence).

The chain uses TRBV18 and TRBJ1-1, with D possibly matching TRBD1 (6 bases). Germline values: CDR1 KGHSH, CDR2 LQKENI. This CDR3 region has 14 residues. Trimming stripped 5 bases from V and 0 bases from J, with 10 bases between. CDR3 sequence: CASSYQGMNTEAFF. CDR3 in DNA: TGTGCCAGCTCATATCAGGGGATGAACACTGAAGCTTTCTTT.

This rearrangement joins TRBV7-9 to TRBJ2-2, with 11 bases fitting TRBD1. The germline V gene encodes CDR1 SEHNR and CDR2 FQNEAQ (reference sequence). This CDR3 is built from 15 residues. The junction had 11 bases not matched to a gene; V was cut back by 4 bases and J by 13 bases. The CDR3 loop is CASSSSGQGAGGLFF. The CDR3 nucleotides read TGTGCCAGCAGCTCAAGTGGACAGGGGGCAGGTGGGCTGTTTTTT.

The rearrangement uses TRBV7-9 and TRBJ2-7, with D hard to call. This CDR3 region has 16 residues. With 1 base removed from V and 2 bases from J, the gap between germline ends came to 15 bases. Per germline, CDR1 SEHNR and CDR2 FQNEAQ (reference sequence). CDR3 nucleotide sequence: TGTGCCAGCAGCTTAGGGCGGATCGCGAATCCCTACGAGCAGTACTTC. It specifies CASSLGRIANPYEQYF.

The chain carries TRBV11-3 and TRBJ2-5; TRBD2 matches at 7 bases. This CDR3 is built from 14 residues. Germline-derived CDR1 and CDR2 are SGHNT and YENEEA. V gave up 5 bases and J gave up 0 bases; unmatched junction bases: 3. The CDR3 loop is CASSLGTNQETQYF. In nucleotides, the CDR3 is TGTGCCAGCAGCCTCGGGACTAACCAAGAGACCCAGTACTTC. Based on the CDR3 plus reference TRBV11-3 and TRBJ2-5, the full variable domain is EAGVVQSPRYKIIEKKQPVAFWCNPISGHNTLYWYLQNLGQGPELLIRYENEEAVDDSQLPKDRFSAERLKGVDSTLKIQPAELGDSAVYLCASSLGTNQETQYFGPGTRLLVL.

V usage is TRBV7-2 and J usage is TRBJ1-4, with 7 nucleotides matching TRBD1. With 1 base clipped from V and 9 bases from J, the junction kept 8 bases outside the gene matches. Germline V CDR1 and CDR2: SGHTA, FQGNSA. The CDR3 contains 15 residues. This CDR3 reads CASSLEAGGGKKLFF. CDR3 sequence (DNA): TGTGCCAGCAGCTTAGAGGCAGGGGGTGGGAAAAAACTGTTTTTT. The whole variable domain, filled in from reference TRBV7-2 and TRBJ1-4, reads GAGVSQSPSNKVTEKGKDVELRCDPISGHTALYWYRQSLGQGLEFLIYFQGNSAPDKSGLPSDRFSAERTGGSVSTLTIQRTQQEDSAVYLCASSLEAGGGKKLFFGSGTQLSVL.

V usage is TRBV7-2 and J usage is TRBJ1-4; D unresolved. The ends were cut back, 1 base at V and 1 base at J, with 7 bases in the middle. Germline loops: CDR1 SGHTA, CDR2 FQGNSA. CDR3 length equals 15 residues. This CDR3 reads CASSLVHQTNEKLFF. In nucleotides, the CDR3 is TGTGCCAGCAGCTTAGTACACCAAACTAATGAAAAACTGTTTTTT.

The V call is TRBV30, the J call TRBJ1-5; TRBD1 is a possible D gene (6 bases). The CDR3 totals 15 residues. Per the germline V gene, CDR1 is GTSNPN and CDR2 is SVGIG (reference sequence). V was trimmed by 3 bases and J by 4 bases, leaving 16 bases between them. CDR3 sequence: CAWSLGSTGNQPQHF. The CDR3 DNA is TGTGCCTGGAGCCTGGGGTCGACAGGAAATCAGCCCCAGCATTTT.

V and J are TRBV3-1 (or the pseudogene TRBV3-2) and TRBJ2-2; 7 nucleotides line up with TRBD2. V dropped 0 bases and J dropped 5; count of bases not matched to a gene: 6. Germline CDR1 reads LGHDT; CDR2 reads YNNKEL (reference sequence). This CDR3 comprises 16 residues. The CDR3 is CASSQDWRERTGELFF. The CDR3 nucleotides are TGTGCCAGCAGCCAAGATTGGCGGGAGCGGACCGGGGAGCTGTTTTTT.

The chain employs TRBV27 and TRBJ2-7; 8 bases match TRBD1. Germline loops: CDR1 MNHEY, CDR2 SMNVEV (reference sequence). The CDR3 is 14 amino acids. The J segment lost 6 bases and the V segment lost 6 bases, leaving 10 bases of the junction unmatched. The CDR3 nucleotides read TGTGCCAGCAGAGTCGTGGCAGGGGGCGCCGAGCAGTACTTC. This sequence encodes CASRVVAGGAEQYF.

CDR3 loop: CASSRAGGSEAFF. DNA of the CDR3: TGTGCCAGCAGCCGAGCAGGAGGGAGTGAAGCTTTCTTT. The chain joins TRBV5-4 to TRBJ1-1; D unclear. Per the germline V gene, CDR1 is SGHNT and CDR2 is YYREEE (reference sequence). V lost 4 bases and J lost 7, with 14 bases in between. This CDR3 region has 13 residues.

The chain couples TRBV6-5 to TRBJ2-6; D gene ambiguous. The CDR3 loop spans 15 amino acids. Looked up from germline, CDR1 is MNHEY and CDR2 is SVGAGI. With 4 bases removed from V and 2 bases from J, the gap between germline ends came to 9 bases. The CDR3 sequence: CASSLFPPGANVLTF. CDR3 in DNA: TGTGCCAGCAGTTTATTCCCCCCTGGGGCCAACGTCCTGACTTTC.

This chain joins TRBV3-1 (or the pseudogene TRBV3-2) and TRBJ2-1, with unresolved D. Germline CDR1 is LGHDT and CDR2 is YNNKEL (reference sequence). Trimming took 1 base from V and 3 from J, leaving 7 bases between them. The CDR3 contains 14 residues. CDR3 sequence reads: CASSQGSGYNEQFF. CDR3 nucleotide sequence: TGTGCCAGCAGCCAAGGGTCGGGCTACAATGAGCAGTTCTTC.

The chain combines TRBV10-3 with TRBJ1-4, with D tentatively TRBD1 (6 bases). In germline, CDR1 is ENHRY, CDR2 SYGVKD. Trimming pared 2 bases from V and 10 bases from J, leaving 11 bases between. The CDR3 loop spans 13 amino acids. In DNA, the CDR3 is TGTGCCATCAGTGAGCTAGGGGGAGTAAAACTGTTTTTT. Its protein is CAISELGGVKLFF.

The sample holds one count of this clone. CDR3 amino acids: CASSYDRNQPQHF. The CDR3 DNA is TGTGCCAGCAGTTACGACAGGAACCAGCCCCAGCATTTT. The V call is TRBV6-5, the J call TRBJ1-5; possibly TRBD1 for D (6 bases). Germline-derived CDR1 and CDR2 are MNHEY and SVGAGI. The CDR3 sequence is 13 residues long. The V end was cut by 2 bases, the J end by 7 bases, with 9 bases between.